The 30 T cell receptor beta chains in this list originate from one sample, sequenced in a study of T cells in Graves' hyperthyroidism and ophthalmopathy (dated by TCRdb to the late 2010s). The protocol used for the library was multiplex PCR. The data were produced on an Illumina HiSeq 2000. TCR beta CDR3 regions were amplified from RNA transcripts. A first-round RT-PCR of the TCR CDR3 used the HTBI primer set with the Qiagen OneStep RT-PCR kit. TCRdb reanalyzed the raw reads on its own, using fastp at Q25 for trimming and MiXCR for clone calling, and kept in-frame beta chains. One record per CDR3 amino acid sequence lists the most common genes and DNA. Counted in this sample were 330,000 or so distinct CDR3 sequences; approximately 19% of them appeared once. The top ten constitute less than 40% of the sample. Sequences were obtained from blood. The receptor set was obtained from a man over 45 with Graves' ophthalmopathy.

There are many counts of this clonotype. The chain recombines TRBV11-2 with TRBJ2-3, with 7 nucleotides matching TRBD1. Losses at the gene ends were 5 bases for V and 14 bases for J; bases not matched to a gene: 13. Germline CDR1 and CDR2: SGHAT and FQNNGV. The CDR3 covers 13 residues. Here the CDR3 DNA reads TGTGCCAGCAGCCCTTCGGTCCCGGGACAGACGTATTTT. Translating gives CASSPSVPGQTYF.

The chain employs TRBV9 and TRBJ2-5; 7 positions match TRBD2. V lost 9 bases, J lost 5 bases, and 16 bases stayed unmatched. The germline V gene has CDR1 SGDLS and CDR2 YYNGEE. This CDR3 has 15 residues. CDR3 amino acids: CATTSRGRAGETQYF. CDR3 nucleotides: TGTGCCACCACCTCAAGAGGGAGGGCTGGGGAGACCCAGTACTTC.

This sequence joins TRBV4-1 and TRBJ1-1, with D possibly TRBD1 on 5 matching bases. CDR1 and CDR2 (germline): MGHRA, YSYEKL. V lost 5 bases to trimming and J lost 0 bases, with 13 bases between them. This CDR3 contains 15 residues. The DNA for the CDR3 is TGCGCCAGCAGCGATCGGGACTTTATGAACACTGAAGCTTTCTTT. Translated: CASSDRDFMNTEAFF.

The sample holds a few counts of this clonotype. The chain combines TRBV28 with TRBJ1-2; D gene ambiguous. Germline CDR1 and CDR2: MDHEN and SYDVKM. V gave up 5 bases and J gave up 4 bases, with 11 bases separating them. This CDR3 is built from 13 residues. Here the CDR3 DNA reads TGTGCCAGCAGTCCTCCACTGGTCTATGGCTACACCTTC. Its protein product is CASSPPLVYGYTF.

This clonotype was seen at least ten times. The chain employs TRBV25-1 and TRBJ1-2; 9 bases are shared with TRBD1. The CDR3 has 15 residues. Germline CDR1 is MGHDK and CDR2 is SYGVNS. The V and J ends lost 3 bases and 2 bases, in that order; junction bases with no gene match: 4. The CDR3 nucleotides are TGTGCCAGCAGTGATCCCGGGACAGGGAACTATGGCTACACCTTC. Its protein product is CASSDPGTGNYGYTF.

This clonotype was observed many times. The V and J genes are TRBV28 and TRBJ2-1, with 10 nucleotides matching TRBD2. The trim removed 6 bases at V and 4 bases at J, leaving 6 bases unmatched. The CDR3 spans 15 residues. Germline lookup yields CDR1 MDHEN and CDR2 SYDVKM. This chain's CDR3 is CASSSLAGRYNEQFF. In DNA, the CDR3 is TGTGCCAGCAGCTCACTAGCGGGGAGATACAATGAGCAGTTCTTC.

This clonotype was seen more than once but under ten times. J is TRBJ2-7 and V is TRBV29-1; 8 nucleotides match TRBD1. This CDR3 has 13 amino acids. Unmatched junction bases numbered 8, after V lost 4 bases and J lost 6 bases. Per the germline V gene, CDR1 is SQVTM and CDR2 is ANQGSEA. CDR3 DNA sequence: TGCAGCGTTGTTCTGGGACAGGCCGTCGAGCAGTACTTC. Translated: CSVVLGQAVEQYF.

This clonotype was counted at least ten times. The chain is built from TRBV30 and TRBJ1-2; D gene unclear. Looked up from germline, CDR1 is GTSNPN and CDR2 is SVGIG (reference sequence). The CDR3 length is 14 residues. V lost 2 bases, J lost 2 bases, and 12 bases lay in between. The CDR3 region has the DNA TGTGCCTGGAGTCTTGGCGCAAGGAACTATGGCTACACCTTC. Translated, it gives CAWSLGARNYGYTF.

This clonotype was seen many times. The gene calls are TRBV11-2 and TRBJ2-7; D perhaps matches TRBD1 (5 bases). This CDR3 has 15 amino acids. The V gene lost 1 base and the J gene lost 3 bases, with 13 bases spanning the gap. Germline V lookup: CDR1 SGHAT, CDR2 FQNNGV. The CDR3, as DNA: TGTGCCAGCAGCTTAGTTCCCAGCAGGGACTACGAGCAGTACTTC. Translation gives CASSLVPSRDYEQYF.

This sequence joins TRBV20-1 and TRBJ2-5; D unclear. Germline CDR1 and CDR2: DFQATT and SNEGSKA (reference sequence). V lost 6 bases and J 4 bases, leaving 24 bases between the germline ends. The CDR3 consists of 16 residues. CDR3 amino acids: CSAILLPGLGLETQYF. The DNA for the CDR3 is TGCAGTGCAATCCTCCTCCCGGGCCTTGGGTTAGAGACCCAGTACTTC.

This clonotype was detected only a few times. V is TRBV3-1 and J is TRBJ1-5, with D possibly being TRBD1 (6 bases). The CDR3 has 14 residues. The germline CDR1 and CDR2 sequences are LGHDT and YNNKEL (reference sequence). Trimming removed 4 bases at V and 4 bases at J, with 11 bases between. The CDR3 protein is CASSRTVQNQPQHF. As DNA, the CDR3 is TGTGCCAGCAGCCGGACAGTTCAAAATCAGCCCCAGCATTTT.

This clonotype was seen a handful of times. This chain joins TRBV20-1 and TRBJ1-1; TRBD1 is a possible D gene (6 bases). Between the trimmed V and J ends, which lost 3 bases and 1 base, there was a span of 21 bases. This CDR3 has 17 amino acids. Germline V gene data show CDR1 as DFQATT and CDR2 as SNEGSKA (reference sequence). CDR3 loop: CSASEVGTWTWNTEAFF. CDR3 bases: TGCAGTGCTAGCGAGGTTGGGACATGGACATGGAACACTGAAGCTTTCTTT.

This chain connects TRBV7-8 to TRBJ1-1; 11 positions match TRBD1. Germline V gives CDR1 SGHVS, CDR2 FQNEAQ. The CDR3 contains 14 residues. With V trimmed by 0 bases and J by 11 bases, 5 bases remained unmatched. This chain's CDR3 is CASSLARTGGRAFF. The CDR3 nucleotides read TGTGCCAGCAGCTTAGCCAGGACAGGGGGCCGGGCTTTCTTT.

Many counts were recorded for this clonotype. The V call is TRBV28, the J call TRBJ1-1; D unresolved. Per the germline V gene, CDR1 is MDHEN and CDR2 is SYDVKM. With 3 bases removed from V and 0 bases from J, the gap between germline ends came to 5 bases. The CDR3 has 13 residues. CDR3: CASSLWLNTEAFF. Here the CDR3 DNA reads TGTGCCAGCAGTTTGTGGCTGAACACTGAAGCTTTCTTT.

A few counts support this clonotype. The rearrangement links TRBV18 to TRBJ1-1, with D possibly being TRBD1 (5 bases). V lost 0 bases and J 1 base, leaving 12 bases between the germline ends. This CDR3 has 16 residues. Germline V gene data show CDR1 as KGHSH and CDR2 as LQKENI. The CDR3 is CASSPPKGLGNTEAFF. Written as DNA, the CDR3 is TGTGCCAGCTCACCACCGAAGGGGCTTGGGAACACTGAAGCTTTCTTT.

The V and J genes are TRBV10-3 and TRBJ2-1; the match to TRBD1 covers 10 bases. V shed 6 bases, J shed 0 bases, and the junction held 2 bases outside the gene matches. The CDR3 consists of 15 residues. CDR1 is ENHRY and CDR2 is SYGVKD in the germline V gene. The DNA for the CDR3 is TGTGCCATCAGCGGGGACAGGGGCTCCTACAATGAGCAGTTCTTC. It codes for CAISGDRGSYNEQFF.

This clonotype was counted between two and nine times. This chain connects TRBV24-1 to TRBJ1-3; D ambiguous. Germline CDR1 reads KGHDR; CDR2 reads SFDVKD. Trimming stripped 5 bases from V and 3 bases from J, with 4 bases between. There are 12 residues in the CDR3. The CDR3: CATSVDGNTIYF. The CDR3 DNA reads TGTGCCACCAGTGTAGATGGAAACACCATATATTTT.

This clonotype was seen more than once but under ten times. The chain links TRBV29-1 to TRBJ1-5; TRBD1 matches at 7 bases. The CDR3 runs to 12 residues. CDR1 and CDR2 (germline): SQVTM, ANQGSEA. V was pared by 4 bases and J by 7 bases, with 4 bases of the junction left unmatched. Written as DNA, the CDR3 is TGCAGCGTTGGACAGGGAGGACAGCCCCAGCATTTT. Its protein product is CSVGQGGQPQHF.

The V call is TRBV7-9, the J call TRBJ2-5, with D unclear. CDR3 length equals 13 residues. Germline V gene data show CDR1 as SEHNR and CDR2 as FQNEAQ (reference sequence). Trimming shortened V by 6 bases and J by 5 bases, and 13 bases separated the two germline ends. The CDR3, as DNA: TGTGCCAGCAGATCGATAACCGGGGAGACCCAGTACTTC. It encodes CASRSITGETQYF.

This clonotype came up many times. The genes are TRBV11-2 and TRBJ1-1; D is ambiguous. CDR1 is SGHAT and CDR2 is FQNNGV in the germline V gene. This CDR3 is 13 amino acids long. V was cut by 3 bases and J by 0 bases, with 5 bases left in between. The CDR3 DNA reads as TGTGCCAGCAGCTTCGGCTTGAACACTGAAGCTTTCTTT. It translates to CASSFGLNTEAFF.

The V gene is TRBV4-3, the J gene TRBJ1-4; 9 bases map to TRBD1. V lost 0 bases to trimming and J lost 7 bases; unmatched junction nucleotides: 9. CDR1 and CDR2 (germline): LGHNA, YSLEER. The CDR3 length is 17 residues. The DNA for the CDR3 is TGCGCCAGCAGCCAAGAGAGGACAGGGGTAAGGGGTGAAAAACTGTTTTTT. Its protein product is CASSQERTGVRGEKLFF.

This clonotype was seen only a few times. V usage is TRBV10-3 and J usage is TRBJ2-1; D gene ambiguous. The CDR3 consists of 15 residues. Germline assignment: CDR1 ENHRY and CDR2 SYGVKD. Between the trimmed V and J ends, which lost 3 bases and 0 bases, there was a span of 9 bases. Here the CDR3 DNA reads TGTGCCATCAGTGAAGATAGAAGCTCCTACAATGAGCAGTTCTTC. Encoded protein: CAISEDRSSYNEQFF.

A few counts support this clonotype. The gene calls are TRBV6-1 and TRBJ2-1; D possibly uses TRBD1 or TRBD2 (5 bases each). The V and J ends lost 6 bases and 6 bases respectively, with 15 bases between them. Germline lookup yields CDR1 MNHNS and CDR2 SASEGT. The CDR3 runs 14 residues. CDR3 bases: TGTGCCAGCAGACCGGGACCGGCATCCAATGAGCAGTTCTTC. This encodes CASRPGPASNEQFF.

This clonotype was seen many times. This chain joins TRBV2 and TRBJ2-3; 7 bases align to TRBD1. After removal of 6 bases from V and 6 bases from J, the junction contained 6 bases not matched to a gene. In germline, CDR1 is SNHLY, CDR2 FYNNEI. This CDR3 spans 13 amino acids. The CDR3 region has the DNA TGTGCCAGCAGCCGCGACAGGGAGGATACGCAGTATTTT. Amino acid sequence: CASSRDREDTQYF.

The J gene is TRBJ2-5, the V gene TRBV12-3 or TRBV12-4, with TRBD1 identical over 7 bases. The CDR3 totals 13 residues. Trimming took 7 bases from V and 4 from J; bases not matched to a gene: 6. The CDR3 DNA is TGTGCCAGCAACCAGGGGGTGGGAGAGACCCAGTACTTC. It is translated as CASNQGVGETQYF.

This clonotype was recorded a few times. The CDR3 loop reads CATLGQQNYNEQFF. CDR3 bases: TGTGCCACCCTTGGACAGCAAAACTACAATGAGCAGTTCTTC. The J gene is TRBJ2-1, the V gene TRBV10-3; tentative D call: TRBD1 (6 bases). The germline V and J ends were trimmed by 10 bases and 3 bases, with 16 bases remaining between them. Germline-derived CDR1 and CDR2 are ENHRY and SYGVKD. CDR3 size: 14 residues.

The chain couples TRBV10-2 to TRBJ2-1; weak D call: TRBD2 (6 bases). The CDR3 runs to 14 residues. Germline V gene lookup returns CDR1 WSHSY and CDR2 SAAADI. Trimming shortened V by 7 bases and J by 0 bases, and 10 bases separated the two germline ends. CDR3 DNA sequence: TGCGCCAGCACTCGGGGGATCTCCTACAATGAGCAGTTCTTC. It is translated as CASTRGISYNEQFF.

This clonotype was counted only a few times. The gene calls are TRBV24-1 and TRBJ2-1; 8 positions agree with TRBD1. The V and J ends lost 9 bases and 7 bases, in that order; junction bases with no gene match: 7. This CDR3 spans 13 amino acids. Germline values: CDR1 KGHDR, CDR2 SFDVKD. The CDR3 sequence: CATQRTGTNEQFF. In DNA form, the CDR3 reads TGTGCCACCCAACGGACAGGGACAAATGAGCAGTTCTTC.

This clonotype has a handful of counts. The chain couples TRBV19 to TRBJ2-2, with D tentatively TRBD1 or TRBD2 (6 bases each). The germline V gene encodes CDR1 LNHDA and CDR2 SQIVND (reference sequence). The V end lost 6 bases, the J end lost 1 base, and 12 bases lay between the germline ends. The CDR3 loop spans 15 amino acids. This CDR3 is CASRTGAENTGELFF. The CDR3 DNA sequence: TGTGCCAGTAGGACGGGGGCAGAGAACACCGGGGAGCTGTTTTTT.

The chain carries TRBV18 and TRBJ1-3; 7 bases map to TRBD1. J gave up 3 bases and V 0 bases, and 5 bases lay outside the gene matches. CDR3 length equals 16 residues. CDR1 KGHSH and CDR2 LQKENI come from the germline V gene. The CDR3 DNA sequence: TGTGCCAGCTCACCACCGAGCGGGACAGTTGGAAACACCATATATTTT. Its translation: CASSPPSGTVGNTIYF.